The rows below give T cell receptor beta chains drawn from one sample of a study of blood T cell repertoires in COVID-19. Profiled with immunoSEQ multiplex PCR; TCRdb holds only in-frame clones, not every one. The data show 140,000 to 150,000 clones, 65% to 85% seen once. Sequencing was carried out using PBMCs or T cells enriched from blood (not recorded which). The receptors originated from a woman between 45 and 60 years old who had been exposed to COVID-19. The CDR3 runs from the conserved cysteine through the conserved F or W. Each record gives: CDR3 protein, CDR3 DNA, clone size, V gene, J gene, D gene. The D gene is left open where the match is weak. Where a row states a size, it is once, few, many or the class of an expanded clone; other rows omit it.

cdr3_aa: CASSPAGGAINQPQHF
cdr3_nt: TGTGCCAGCAGTCCCGCAGGGGGCGCGATCAATCAGCCCCAGCATTTT
clone_size: .
v_call: TRBV6-2/TRBV6-3
j_call: TRBJ1-5
d_call: TRBD1

cdr3_aa: CASSVETRGSSEQFF
cdr3_nt: TGTGCCAGCAGCGTAGAGACCCGGGGATCTTCTGAGCAGTTCTTC
clone_size: .
v_call: TRBV9
j_call: TRBJ2-1
d_call: .

cdr3_aa: CASSLWTGMNTEAFF
cdr3_nt: TGTGCCAGCAGCTTATGGACAGGGATGAACACTGAAGCTTTCTTT
clone_size: .
v_call: TRBV11-3
j_call: TRBJ1-1
d_call: TRBD1

cdr3_aa: CASSEITSGQPQHF
cdr3_nt: TGTGCCAGCAGCGAAATTACCTCGGGGCAGCCCCAGCATTTT
clone_size: .
v_call: TRBV2
j_call: TRBJ1-5
d_call: .

cdr3_aa: CASSQGQGARQPQHF
cdr3_nt: TGTGCCAGCAGTCAGGGACAGGGGGCCAGGCAGCCCCAGCATTTT
clone_size: .
v_call: TRBV6-5
j_call: TRBJ1-5
d_call: TRBD1

cdr3_aa: CAAPGTSGPTSTDTQYF
cdr3_nt: TGTGCCGCCCCCGGGACTAGCGGCCCAACTAGCACAGATACGCAGTATTTT
clone_size: .
v_call: TRBV19
j_call: TRBJ2-3
d_call: TRBD2

cdr3_aa: CAISDGRGEADTQYF
cdr3_nt: TGTGCCATCAGTGACGGGCGGGGAGAAGCCGATACGCAGTATTTT
clone_size: few
v_call: TRBV10-3
j_call: TRBJ2-3
d_call: .

cdr3_aa: CASRGGTGAFF
cdr3_nt: TGTGCCAGTAGGGGAGGGACCGGCGCTTTCTTT
clone_size: .
v_call: TRBV19
j_call: TRBJ1-1
d_call: .

cdr3_aa: CASSEDGRATGELFF
cdr3_nt: TGTGCCAGCAGTGAGGACGGGAGAGCTACCGGGGAGCTGTTTTTT
clone_size: .
v_call: TRBV2
j_call: TRBJ2-2
d_call: .

cdr3_aa: CASSIEGATEAFF
cdr3_nt: TGTGCCAGTAGTATAGAGGGGGCCACTGAAGCTTTCTTT
clone_size: .
v_call: TRBV19
j_call: TRBJ1-1
d_call: .

cdr3_aa: CATSRRGLGNTEAFF
cdr3_nt: TGTGCCACCAGCAGAAGGGGGCTCGGCAACACTGAAGCTTTCTTT
clone_size: .
v_call: TRBV15
j_call: TRBJ1-1
d_call: TRBD1

cdr3_aa: CASGGGPGEETQYF
cdr3_nt: TGTGCCAGCGGAGGAGGGCCTGGGGAAGAGACCCAGTACTTC
clone_size: once
v_call: TRBV27
j_call: TRBJ2-5
d_call: .

cdr3_aa: CASSFFGQNQPQHF
cdr3_nt: .
clone_size: .
v_call: TRBV27
j_call: TRBJ1-5
d_call: .

cdr3_aa: CASSLWGGSAYEQYF
cdr3_nt: TGTGCCAGCAGTTTATGGGGGGGTAGCGCCTACGAGCAGTACTTC
clone_size: .
v_call: TRBV27
j_call: TRBJ2-7
d_call: TRBD2

cdr3_aa: CAIRNGVEAFF
cdr3_nt: TGTGCCATCAGGAACGGGGTTGAAGCTTTCTTT
clone_size: .
v_call: TRBV10-3
j_call: TRBJ1-1
d_call: .

cdr3_aa: CASSIPTPPGTQYF
cdr3_nt: TGTGCCAGTAGTATCCCAACACCACCGGGGACCCAGTACTTC
clone_size: .
v_call: TRBV19
j_call: TRBJ2-5
d_call: .

cdr3_aa: CSGTYRGSGYTF
cdr3_nt: TGCAGCGGAACTTACAGGGGATCTGGCTACACCTTC
clone_size: .
v_call: TRBV29-1
j_call: TRBJ1-2
d_call: TRBD1

cdr3_aa: CASSSSRKNIQYF
cdr3_nt: TGTGCCAGCAGTTCCTCCAGGAAAAACATTCAGTACTTC
clone_size: few
v_call: TRBV12-3/TRBV12-4
j_call: TRBJ2-4
d_call: .

cdr3_aa: CASSSRMTSGGSPDTQYF
cdr3_nt: TGCGCCAGCAGCTCCAGGATGACTAGCGGGGGAAGCCCAGATACGCAGTATTTT
clone_size: .
v_call: TRBV5-1
j_call: TRBJ2-3
d_call: TRBD2

cdr3_aa: CASSEALGGDGADTQYF
cdr3_nt: TGTGCCAGCAGTGAAGCGCTGGGAGGGGATGGAGCAGATACGCAGTATTTT
clone_size: .
v_call: TRBV2
j_call: TRBJ2-3
d_call: TRBD2

cdr3_aa: CASAGQENTEAFF
cdr3_nt: TGTGCCTCCGCGGGACAGGAGAACACTGAAGCTTTCTTT
clone_size: few
v_call: TRBV7-6
j_call: TRBJ1-1
d_call: TRBD1

cdr3_aa: CASSHTSFDEQFF
cdr3_nt: TGTGCCAGCAGCCACACTAGCTTCGATGAGCAGTTCTTC
clone_size: .
v_call: TRBV6-6
j_call: TRBJ2-1
d_call: .

cdr3_aa: CASSLSAQAPNSPLHF
cdr3_nt: TGTGCCAGCAGTTTATCGGCCCAGGCCCCTAATTCACCCCTCCACTTT
clone_size: few
v_call: TRBV27
j_call: TRBJ1-6
d_call: .

cdr3_aa: CASTGGGGPYGYTF
cdr3_nt: TGTGCCAGCACCGGGGGGGGAGGACCCTATGGCTACACCTTC
clone_size: .
v_call: TRBV5-5
j_call: TRBJ1-2
d_call: .

cdr3_aa: CASSIEGMNTEAFF
cdr3_nt: TGTGCCAGCAGCATCGAGGGTATGAACACTGAAGCTTTCTTT
clone_size: few
v_call: TRBV7-2
j_call: TRBJ1-1
d_call: .

cdr3_aa: CASSQAASGGLGTDTQYF
cdr3_nt: TGTGCCAGCAGCCAAGCGGCTAGCGGGGGGTTGGGCACAGATACGCAGTATTTT
clone_size: .
v_call: TRBV4-2
j_call: TRBJ2-3
d_call: TRBD2

cdr3_aa: CASSQYGGGTISYNEQFF
cdr3_nt: TGTGCCAGCAGCCAATACGGGGGGGGTACTATTTCCTACAATGAGCAGTTCTTC
clone_size: once
v_call: TRBV3-1/TRBV3-2
j_call: TRBJ2-1
d_call: TRBD2

cdr3_aa: CASSWLAGSNNSPLHF
cdr3_nt: TGCGCCAGCAGCTGGCTGGCCGGGTCAAATAATTCACCCCTCCACTTT
clone_size: .
v_call: TRBV5-1
j_call: TRBJ1-6
d_call: .

cdr3_aa: CASSIRTARTPSTDTQYF
cdr3_nt: TGTGCCAGTAGTATAAGGACCGCACGGACTCCGAGCACAGATACGCAGTATTTT
clone_size: .
v_call: TRBV19
j_call: TRBJ2-3
d_call: .

cdr3_aa: CASKTGKEKLFF
cdr3_nt: TGTGCCAGCAAAACAGGCAAGGAAAAACTGTTTTTT
clone_size: few
v_call: TRBV12-3/TRBV12-4
j_call: TRBJ1-4
d_call: .